This T cell receptor beta chain was identified during a study of a mutant IDH1 vaccine in newly diagnosed glioma. Turning to the study itself: Patients under treatment included about 60% males and about 38% females and had a mean age of around 43 years. Standard pretreatment was either radiotherapy, temozolomide, or, for most, radiochemotherapy with temozolomide.

The data were produced by immunoSEQ multiplex PCR, yet TCRdb's version contains in-frame clones alone and is incomplete. Here the sample spans 43,000 or so clones, approximately 92% being singletons. Time point given: week 35, safety follow-up. Doses comprised 300 ug of mutant IDH1 20-mer peptide each, plus topical imiquimod. Of note for this clone: Its antigen is undetermined.

The receptor was derived from a man in his fifties with glioma. The specimen was PBMCs, collected from a glioma patient whose treatment included an IDH1 peptide vaccine.

The CDR3 coding sequence is TGTGCCTGGAGTGCCTACATCTCTGGAAACACCATATATTTT. It encodes CAWSAYISGNTIYF. This sequence joins TRBV30 and TRBJ1-3, with D unclear. From germline, CDR1 is GTSNPN and CDR2 SVGIG (reference sequence). The length of the CDR3 is 14 residues. The germline V and J ends were trimmed by 1 base and 0 bases, with 7 bases remaining between them.